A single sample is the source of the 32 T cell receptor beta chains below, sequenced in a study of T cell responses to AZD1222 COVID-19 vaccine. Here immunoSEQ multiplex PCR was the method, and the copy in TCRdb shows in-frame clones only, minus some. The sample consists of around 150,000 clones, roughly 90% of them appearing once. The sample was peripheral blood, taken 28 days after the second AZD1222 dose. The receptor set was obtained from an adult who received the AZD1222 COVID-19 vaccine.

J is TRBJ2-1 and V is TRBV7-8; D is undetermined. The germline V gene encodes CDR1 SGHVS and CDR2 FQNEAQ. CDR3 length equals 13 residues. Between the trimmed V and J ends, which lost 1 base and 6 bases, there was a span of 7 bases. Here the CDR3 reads CASSLGRTNEQFF. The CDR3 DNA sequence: TGTGCCAGCAGCTTAGGAAGGACCAATGAGCAGTTCTTC.

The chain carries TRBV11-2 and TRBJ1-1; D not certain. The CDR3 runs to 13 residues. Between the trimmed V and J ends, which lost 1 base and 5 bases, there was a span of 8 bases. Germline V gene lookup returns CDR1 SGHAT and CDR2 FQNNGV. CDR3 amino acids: CASSLAVMTEAFF. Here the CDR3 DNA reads TGTGCCAGCAGCTTAGCGGTCATGACTGAAGCTTTCTTT.

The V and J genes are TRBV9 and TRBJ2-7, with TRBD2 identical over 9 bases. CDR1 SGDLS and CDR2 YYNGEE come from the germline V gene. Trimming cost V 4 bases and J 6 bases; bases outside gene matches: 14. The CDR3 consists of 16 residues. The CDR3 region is CASSPRLAGEMGEQYF. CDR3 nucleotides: TGTGCCAGCAGCCCTCGTTTAGCGGGAGAGATGGGCGAGCAGTACTTC.

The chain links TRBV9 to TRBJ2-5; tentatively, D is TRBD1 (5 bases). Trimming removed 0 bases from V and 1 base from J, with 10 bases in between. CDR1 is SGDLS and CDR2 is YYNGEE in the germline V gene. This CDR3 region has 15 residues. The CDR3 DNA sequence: TGTGCCAGCAGCGTAGCCGGAAGGGGCCAAGAGACCCAGTACTTC. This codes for CASSVAGRGQETQYF. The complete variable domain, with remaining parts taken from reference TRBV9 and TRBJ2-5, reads DSGVTQTPKHLITATGQRVTLRCSPRSGDLSVYWYQQSLDQGLQFLIQYYNGEERAKGNILERFSAQQFPDLHSELNLSSLELGDSALYFCASSVAGRGQETQYFGPGTRLLVL.

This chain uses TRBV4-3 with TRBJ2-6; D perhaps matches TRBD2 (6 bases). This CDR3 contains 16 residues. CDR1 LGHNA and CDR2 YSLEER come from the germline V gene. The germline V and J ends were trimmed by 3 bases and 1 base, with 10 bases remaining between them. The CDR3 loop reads CASSHHGGSGANVLTF. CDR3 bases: TGCGCCAGCAGCCACCACGGGGGATCTGGGGCCAACGTCCTGACTTTC.

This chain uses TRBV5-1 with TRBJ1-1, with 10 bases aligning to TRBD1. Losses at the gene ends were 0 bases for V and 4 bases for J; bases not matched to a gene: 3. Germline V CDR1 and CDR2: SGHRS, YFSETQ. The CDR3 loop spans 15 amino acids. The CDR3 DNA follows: TGCGCCAGCAGCTTGGTATGGGACAGGGGCACTGAAGCTTTCTTT. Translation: CASSLVWDRGTEAFF.

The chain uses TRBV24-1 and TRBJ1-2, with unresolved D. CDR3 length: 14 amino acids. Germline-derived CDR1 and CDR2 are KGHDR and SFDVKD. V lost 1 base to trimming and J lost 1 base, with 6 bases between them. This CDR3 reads CATSDFDGNYGYTF. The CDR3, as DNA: TGTGCCACCAGTGATTTCGACGGTAACTATGGCTACACCTTC.

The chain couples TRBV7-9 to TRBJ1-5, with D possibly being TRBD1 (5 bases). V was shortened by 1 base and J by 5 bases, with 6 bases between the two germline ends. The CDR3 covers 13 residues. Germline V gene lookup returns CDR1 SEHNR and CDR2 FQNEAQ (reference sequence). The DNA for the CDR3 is TGTGCCAGCAGCTTAGGGGGGGATCAGCCCCAGCATTTT. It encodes CASSLGGDQPQHF.

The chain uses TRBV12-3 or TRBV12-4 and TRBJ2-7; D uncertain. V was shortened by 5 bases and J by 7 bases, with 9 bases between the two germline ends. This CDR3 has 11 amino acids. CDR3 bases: TGTGCCAGCAGTAAGACCTGGGAGCAGTACTTC. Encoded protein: CASSKTWEQYF.

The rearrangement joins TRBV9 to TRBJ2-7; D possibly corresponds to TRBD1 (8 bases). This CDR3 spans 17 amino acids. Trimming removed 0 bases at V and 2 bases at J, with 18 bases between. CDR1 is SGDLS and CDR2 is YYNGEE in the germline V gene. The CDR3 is CASSVGGGDRRPYEQYF. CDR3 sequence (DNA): TGTGCCAGCAGCGTAGGAGGGGGGGACAGGCGCCCCTACGAGCAGTACTTC.

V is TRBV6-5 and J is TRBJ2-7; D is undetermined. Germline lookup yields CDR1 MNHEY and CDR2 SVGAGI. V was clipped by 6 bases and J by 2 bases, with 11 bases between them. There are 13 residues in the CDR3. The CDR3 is CASRTFSTYEQYF. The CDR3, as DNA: TGTGCCAGCAGGACGTTTTCTACCTACGAGCAGTACTTC.

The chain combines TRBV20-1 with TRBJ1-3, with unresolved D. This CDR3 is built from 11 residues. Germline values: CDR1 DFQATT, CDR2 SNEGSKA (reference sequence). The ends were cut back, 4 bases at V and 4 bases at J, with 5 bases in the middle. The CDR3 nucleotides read TGCAGTGCTAAACAGGGAAACACCATATATTTT. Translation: CSAKQGNTIYF.

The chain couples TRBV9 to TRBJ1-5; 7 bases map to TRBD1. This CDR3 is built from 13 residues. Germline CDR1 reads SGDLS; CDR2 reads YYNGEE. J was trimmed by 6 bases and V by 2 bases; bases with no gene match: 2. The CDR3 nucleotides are TGTGCCAGCAGCGTGGGGGACAGTCAGCCCCAGCATTTT. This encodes CASSVGDSQPQHF.

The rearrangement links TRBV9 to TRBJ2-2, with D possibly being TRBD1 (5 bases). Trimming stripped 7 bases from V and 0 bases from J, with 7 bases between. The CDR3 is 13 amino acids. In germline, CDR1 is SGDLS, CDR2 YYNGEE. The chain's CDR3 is CASARANTGELFF. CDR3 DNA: TGTGCCAGCGCCAGGGCGAACACCGGGGAGCTGTTTTTT.

CDR3 residues: CASSPRQYTGIDNSPLHF. Written as DNA, the CDR3 is TGTGCCAGCAGCCCACGACAATACACAGGGATCGATAATTCACCCCTCCACTTT. The V call is TRBV14, the J call TRBJ1-6, with a weak D call TRBD1 (6 bases). V was shortened by 4 bases and J by 5 bases, with 21 bases between the two germline ends. Germline values: CDR1 SGHDN, CDR2 FVKESK. The CDR3 covers 18 residues.

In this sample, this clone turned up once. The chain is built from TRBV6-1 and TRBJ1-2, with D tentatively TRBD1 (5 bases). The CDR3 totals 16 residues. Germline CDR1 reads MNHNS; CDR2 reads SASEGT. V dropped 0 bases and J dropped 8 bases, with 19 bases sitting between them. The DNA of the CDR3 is TGTGCCAGCAGTGAAGCCAGATCCGGGGCCCCCTACGGCTACACCTTC. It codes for CASSEARSGAPYGYTF.

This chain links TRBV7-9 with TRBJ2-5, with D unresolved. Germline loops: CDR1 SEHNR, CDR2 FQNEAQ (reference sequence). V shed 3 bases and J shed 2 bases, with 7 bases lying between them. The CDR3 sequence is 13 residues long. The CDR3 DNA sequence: TGTGCCAGCAGCTTGCTGGGACAAGAGACCCAGTACTTC. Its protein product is CASSLLGQETQYF.

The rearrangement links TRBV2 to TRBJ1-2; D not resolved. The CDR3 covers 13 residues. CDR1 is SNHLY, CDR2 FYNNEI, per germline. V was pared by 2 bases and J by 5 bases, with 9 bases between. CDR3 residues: CASSESGSYGYTF. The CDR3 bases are TGTGCCAGCAGTGAATCGGGGTCATATGGCTACACCTTC.

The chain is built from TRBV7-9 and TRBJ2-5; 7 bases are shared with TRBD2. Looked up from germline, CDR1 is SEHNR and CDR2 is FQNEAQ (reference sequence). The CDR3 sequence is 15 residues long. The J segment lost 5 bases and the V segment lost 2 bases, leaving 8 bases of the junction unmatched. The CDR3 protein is CASSLKRGSGETQYF. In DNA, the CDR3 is TGTGCCAGCAGCTTAAAACGCGGGAGTGGGGAGACCCAGTACTTC.

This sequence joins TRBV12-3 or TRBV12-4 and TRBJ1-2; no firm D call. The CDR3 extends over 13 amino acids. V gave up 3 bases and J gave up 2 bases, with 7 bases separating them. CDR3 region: CASSLNRNYGYTF. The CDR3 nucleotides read TGTGCCAGCAGTTTGAATCGGAACTATGGCTACACCTTC.

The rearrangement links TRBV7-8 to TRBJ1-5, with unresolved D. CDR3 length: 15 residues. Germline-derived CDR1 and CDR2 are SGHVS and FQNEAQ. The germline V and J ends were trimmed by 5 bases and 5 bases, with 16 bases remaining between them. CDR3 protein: CASSARARAHQPQHF. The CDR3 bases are TGTGCCAGCAGCGCTAGAGCAAGGGCTCATCAGCCCCAGCATTTT. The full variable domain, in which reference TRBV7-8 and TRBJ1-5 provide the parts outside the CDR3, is GAGVSQSPRYKVAKRGQDVALRCDPISGHVSLFWYQQALGQGPEFLTYFQNEAQLDKSGLPSDRFFAERPEGSVSTLKIQRTQQEDSAVYLCASSARARAHQPQHFGDGTRLSIL.

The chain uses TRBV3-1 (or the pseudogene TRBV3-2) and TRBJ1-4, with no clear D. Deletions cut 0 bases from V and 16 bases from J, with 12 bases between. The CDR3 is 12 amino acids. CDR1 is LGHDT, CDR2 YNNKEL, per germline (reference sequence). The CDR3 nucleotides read TGTGCCAGCAGCCAAGATACGGGCCCCAGGTTTTTT. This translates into CASSQDTGPRFF.

DNA of the CDR3: TGCGCCAGCAGCACAGAGAGCAATCAGCCCCAGCATTTT. Its protein product is CASSTESNQPQHF. V and J are TRBV5-1 and TRBJ1-5; D gene uncertain. This CDR3 contains 13 residues. The V gene lost 4 bases and the J gene lost 1 base, with 6 bases spanning the gap. Germline lookup yields CDR1 SGHRS and CDR2 YFSETQ.

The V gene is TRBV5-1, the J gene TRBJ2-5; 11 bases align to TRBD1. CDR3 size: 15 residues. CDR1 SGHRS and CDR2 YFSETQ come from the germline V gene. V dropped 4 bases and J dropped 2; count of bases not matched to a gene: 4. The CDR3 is CASSHGDRGQETQYF. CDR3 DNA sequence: TGCGCCAGCAGCCATGGGGACAGGGGGCAAGAGACCCAGTACTTC.

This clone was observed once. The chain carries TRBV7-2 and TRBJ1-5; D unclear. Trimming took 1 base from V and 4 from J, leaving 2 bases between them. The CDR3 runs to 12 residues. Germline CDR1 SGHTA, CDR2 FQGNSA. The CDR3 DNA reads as TGTGCCAGCAGCTTAGAAAATCAGCCCCAGCATTTT. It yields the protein CASSLENQPQHF.

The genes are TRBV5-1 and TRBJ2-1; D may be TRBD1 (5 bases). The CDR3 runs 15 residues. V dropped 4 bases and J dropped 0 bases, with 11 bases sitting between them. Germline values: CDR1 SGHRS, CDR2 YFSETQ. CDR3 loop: CASSPGFSSYNEQFF. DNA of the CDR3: TGCGCCAGCAGCCCAGGGTTCAGCTCCTACAATGAGCAGTTCTTC. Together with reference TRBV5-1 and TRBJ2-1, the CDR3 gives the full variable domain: KAGVTQTPRYLIKTRGQQVTLSCSPISGHRSVSWYQQTPGQGLQFLFEYFSETQRNKGNFPGRFSGRQFSNSRSEMNVSTLELGDSALYLCASSPGFSSYNEQFFGPGTRLTVL.

Here the CDR3 reads CASSTGSGGLEQYF. The CDR3 DNA is TGTGCCAGCTCTACGGGTAGCGGGGGATTGGAGCAGTACTTC. V usage is TRBV18 and J usage is TRBJ2-7; 9 positions agree with TRBD2. The CDR3 loop spans 14 amino acids. Germline V lookup: CDR1 KGHSH, CDR2 LQKENI. With 6 bases clipped from V and 7 bases from J, the junction kept 10 bases outside the gene matches. The variable domain in full, completed from reference TRBV18 and TRBJ2-7, reads NAGVMQNPRHLVRRRGQEARLRCSPMKGHSHVYWYRQLPEEGLKFMVYLQKENIIDESGMPKERFSAEFPKEGPSILRIQQVVRGDSAAYFCASSTGSGGLEQYFGPGTRLTVT.

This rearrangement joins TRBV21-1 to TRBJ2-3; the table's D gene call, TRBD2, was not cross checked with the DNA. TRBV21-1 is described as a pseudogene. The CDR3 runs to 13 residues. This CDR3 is CASRGRGTDTQYF. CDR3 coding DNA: TGTGCCAGCAGGGGTCGGGGCACAGATACGCAGTATTTT.

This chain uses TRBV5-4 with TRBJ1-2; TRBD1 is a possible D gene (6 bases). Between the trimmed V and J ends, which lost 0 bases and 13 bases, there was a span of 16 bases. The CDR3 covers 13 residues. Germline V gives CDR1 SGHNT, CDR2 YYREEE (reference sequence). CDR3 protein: CASSLAGVGMSTF. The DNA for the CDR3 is TGTGCCAGCAGCTTGGCAGGGGTGGGTATGAGCACCTTC.

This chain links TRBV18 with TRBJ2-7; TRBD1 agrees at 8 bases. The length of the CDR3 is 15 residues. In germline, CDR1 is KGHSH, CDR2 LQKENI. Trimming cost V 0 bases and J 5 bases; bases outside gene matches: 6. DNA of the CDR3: TGTGCCAGCTCACCACCGGGACAGGAGGACCACGAGCAGTACTTC. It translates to CASSPPGQEDHEQYF.

This chain's CDR3 is CASSFLGRTYEQYF. CDR3 nucleotide sequence: TGTGCCAGCAGTTTTCTCGGGCGGACCTACGAGCAGTACTTC. The rearrangement joins TRBV6-5 to TRBJ2-7; D gene ambiguous. With 4 bases removed from V and 2 bases from J, the gap between germline ends came to 12 bases. Per the germline V gene, CDR1 is MNHEY and CDR2 is SVGAGI. CDR3 length: 14 residues.

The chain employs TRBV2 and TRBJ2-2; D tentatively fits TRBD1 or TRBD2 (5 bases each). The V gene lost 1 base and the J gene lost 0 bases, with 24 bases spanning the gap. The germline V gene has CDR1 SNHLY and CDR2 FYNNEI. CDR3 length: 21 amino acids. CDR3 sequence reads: CASSEGAFQGVAGANTGELFF. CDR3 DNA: TGTGCCAGCAGTGAAGGCGCCTTCCAAGGGGTCGCGGGCGCGAACACCGGGGAGCTGTTTTTT.